Listed below are T cell receptor beta chains from one sample, sequenced in a study of T cell repertoires in cytomegalovirus infection. TCRdb recomputed calls from the reads with MiXCR, one row per CDR3 protein. The table records 110,000 to 150,000 distinct CDR3 sequences, roughly 6% of them present only once. The material sequenced was PBMCs. These receptors were taken from a human donor in good health (CMV status not recorded). Some clones in this sample may be carry-over from other donors' samples. The CDR3 runs from the conserved cysteine through the conserved F or W.

V gene	J gene	CDR3 protein
TRBV5-6	TRBJ2-2	CASSLGQVVGELFF
TRBV4-1	TRBJ1-4	CASSLGLGARATNEKLFF
TRBV4-1	TRBJ1-1	CASSPFGQNTEAFF
TRBV23-1	TRBJ1-5	CASSPLRGQGLYQPQHF
TRBV2	TRBJ1-1	CASIHPTGEAFF
TRBV10-3	TRBJ1-1	CAISAKGDTEAFF
TRBV10-3	TRBJ1-5	CAISAGQGGSNQPQHF
TRBV12-3/TRBV12-4	TRBJ2-7	CASNTGLAGPLEQYF
TRBV6-2/TRBV6-3	TRBJ1-1	CASRPQGMNTEAFF
TRBV7-2	TRBJ1-4	CASSRGAGEKLFF
TRBV2	TRBJ2-3	CASSESSGGTDTQYF
TRBV29-1	TRBJ2-7	CSVRPGLLGEQYF
TRBV20-1	TRBJ1-1	CSARDYFRGGLRSTEAFF
TRBV7-2	TRBJ1-1	CASSLYGTMNTEAFF
TRBV18	TRBJ1-1	CASSPPHTGGTEAFF
TRBV4-2	TRBJ2-3	CASSQGQGSGGTDTQYF
TRBV7-2	TRBJ2-4	CASSLGSAGGQNIQYF
TRBV20-1	TRBJ2-7	CSARSAGSYEQYF
TRBV7-3	TRBJ2-5	CASGRGVRETQYF
TRBV5-4	TRBJ1-4	CASSLQGQGSEKLFF
TRBV6-2/TRBV6-3	TRBJ2-2	CASSYSTPDTGELFF
TRBV2	TRBJ2-7	CASDRGAYEQYF
TRBV7-6	TRBJ1-4	CASSPGKKLFF
TRBV7-2	TRBJ2-2	CASSLAGGANTGELFF
TRBV19	TRBJ1-1	CASSTRWIETFF
TRBV7-2	TRBJ2-3	CASSDRLAGARTDTQYF
TRBV20-1	TRBJ1-1	CSALVPGGNTEAFF
TRBV7-2	TRBJ1-5	CASSYGQKNQPQHF
TRBV5-6	TRBJ2-2	CASSPINTGELFF
TRBV7-2	TRBJ2-3	CASSPIGTTTDTQYF
TRBV7-2	TRBJ2-1	CASSLVVGGPFNPYNEQFF
TRBV7-2	TRBJ2-5	CASSRNSGGETQYF
TRBV28	TRBJ1-2	CASSFRRRLRAGIYGYTF
TRBV24-1	TRBJ1-2	CATSPGTGTGGYTF
TRBV14	TRBJ1-4	CASSQDRGQGTNEKLFF
TRBV5-1	TRBJ1-1	CASSLGPGQGVERTEAFF
TRBV7-2	TRBJ1-4	CASSLALGSGEKLFF
TRBV7-9	TRBJ1-1	CASSSRAGDTEAFF
TRBV7-3	TRBJ1-6	CASSSTGWGSPLHF
TRBV7-9	TRBJ2-5	CASSNTPLETQYF
TRBV13	TRBJ1-5	CASSLVGNKPQHF
TRBV2	TRBJ1-6	CASSEAGRVASPLHF
TRBV7-2	TRBJ2-2	CASSQGRWGWNTGELFF
TRBV7-9	TRBJ1-3	CASSLLPSSGNTIYF
TRBV2	TRBJ2-1	CASSEIRVNEQFF
TRBV18	TRBJ2-3	CASSPSGSTDTQYF
TRBV6-4	TRBJ2-1	CASSESINREQFF
TRBV5-6	TRBJ1-2	CASSLTGRSDGYTF
TRBV27	TRBJ1-1	CASSLIPGQEAFF
TRBV11-2	TRBJ2-6	CASSSLTGTGANVLTF
TRBV7-2	TRBJ1-4	CASSLRGAANEKLFF
TRBV28	TRBJ1-2	CASRTQGYGYTF
TRBV29-1	TRBJ1-2	CSVARTGQGYTF